Shown below are 5 T cell receptor beta chains from a single sample sequenced in a study of PD-L1 blockade in urothelial cancer. Here immunoSEQ multiplex PCR was the method, and the copy in TCRdb shows in-frame clones only, minus some. The data hold about 50,000 clones, with around 85% observed a single time. The time point denotes: pretreatment peripheral blood. This sample comprised PBMCs, obtained around atezolizumab (anti-PD-L1) treatment. These receptors were taken from a woman aged 55 to 70 with urothelial cancer.

This sequence joins TRBV7-6 and TRBJ2-2, with 7 bases fitting TRBD1. Germline values: CDR1 SGHVS, CDR2 FNYEAQ. The CDR3 extends over 16 amino acids. With V trimmed by 2 bases and J by 4 bases, 7 bases remained unmatched. CDR3 bases: TGTGCCAGCAGCTTATTTGCGACAGGGTTCACCGGGGAGCTGTTTTTT. Translation: CASSLFATGFTGELFF. Combining the CDR3 with reference TRBV7-6 and TRBJ2-2 gives the whole variable domain GAGVSQSPRYKVTKRGQDVALRCDPISGHVSLYWYRQALGQGPEFLTYFNYEAQQDKSGLPNDRFSAERPEGSISTLTIQRTEQRDSAMYRCASSLFATGFTGELFFGEGSRLTVL.

The chain carries TRBV9 and TRBJ2-3; 7 nucleotides align to TRBD2. The ends lost 7 bases at V and 2 bases at J; junction bases unmatched: 7. Germline V lookup: CDR1 SGDLS, CDR2 YYNGEE. The CDR3 spans 14 residues. The CDR3 nucleotides read TGTGCCAGCGGGAGGGACTCCTACACAGATACGCAGTATTTT. Encoded protein: CASGRDSYTDTQYF.

J is TRBJ2-2 and V is TRBV7-9, with 9 positions matching TRBD1. V lost 5 bases and J lost 5; bases outside the gene matches: 15. CDR3 length: 18 residues. CDR1 SEHNR and CDR2 FQNEAQ come from the germline V gene (reference sequence). The CDR3 nucleotides read TGTGCCAGCAGCCCCCCCTACCCCGGGACAGGGATGACCGGGGAGCTGTTTTTT. This sequence encodes CASSPPYPGTGMTGELFF.

V usage is TRBV4-1 and J usage is TRBJ2-3, with TRBD1 matching 7 bases. CDR1 MGHRA and CDR2 YSYEKL come from the germline V gene. The CDR3 runs to 16 residues. J was trimmed by 2 bases and V by 4 bases; bases with no gene match: 9. CDR3 sequence (DNA): TGCGCCAGCAGCCTACAGGGGCAGGGCAACACAGATACGCAGTATTTT. It yields the protein CASSLQGQGNTDTQYF.

V gene TRBV7-9 combines with J gene TRBJ2-7; tentatively, D is TRBD2 (6 bases). Germline lookup yields CDR1 SEHNR and CDR2 FQNEAQ (reference sequence). The CDR3 is 16 residues long. V was cut by 0 bases and J by 2 bases, with 14 bases left in between. DNA for the CDR3: TGTGCCAGCAGCTTAGCGACCGGGAGTCTCACCTACGAGCAGTACTTC. Its translation is CASSLATGSLTYEQYF.